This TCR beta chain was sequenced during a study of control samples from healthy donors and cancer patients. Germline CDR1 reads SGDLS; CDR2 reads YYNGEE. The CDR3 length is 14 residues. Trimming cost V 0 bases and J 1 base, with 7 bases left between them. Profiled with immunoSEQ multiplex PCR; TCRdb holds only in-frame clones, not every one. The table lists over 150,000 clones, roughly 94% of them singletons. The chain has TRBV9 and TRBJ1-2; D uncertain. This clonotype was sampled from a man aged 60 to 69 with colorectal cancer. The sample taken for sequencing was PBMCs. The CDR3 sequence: CASSVGVDNYGYTF. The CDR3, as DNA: TGTGCCAGCAGCGTAGGAGTAGATAACTATGGCTACACCTTC.